This TCR beta chain was sequenced in a study of neurological immune-mediated disorders. TCRdb itself ran the 5' RACE reads through MiXCR, one entry per CDR3 protein. The sample has around 48,000 distinct CDR3 sequences, 10% seen once; the top ten hold around 20%. This clonotype was found many times. Germline V gene data show CDR1 as MNHNS and CDR2 as SASEGT. V was pared by 2 bases and J by 4 bases, with 9 bases between. The CDR3 spans 13 residues. This clonotype was sampled from a woman aged 40 to 55 with HTLV-1-associated myelopathy (HAM/TSP). The sample taken for sequencing was PBMCs. V gene TRBV6-1 combines with J gene TRBJ2-7; D remains unclear. DNA of the CDR3: TGTGCCAGCAGTGAATCTGGCGTATACGAGCAGTACTTC. Translating it yields CASSESGVYEQYF.